This is a list of T cell receptor beta chains from one sample in a study of beta chain features in type 1 diabetes. Sequencing was performed with immunoSEQ multiplex PCR; in TCRdb, only in-frame clones are kept and a portion is missing. Here the sample spans some 100,000 clones, 40% being singletons. Specimen: stem cell memory CD4+ T cells from blood. The receptors were sampled from a young woman in good health. Both conserved end residues are part of each CDR3. A D gene is named only where the DNA matches it firmly. Size is omitted from some rows. Given values are once, few, many or a class for expanded clones.

clone size,D gene,V gene,J gene,CDR3 protein,CDR3 DNA
-,-,TRBV7-2,TRBJ1-1,CASSLATETVEAFF,TGTGCCAGCAGCTTAGCGACAGAGACAGTTGAAGCTTTCTTT
once,TRBD2,TRBV6-1,TRBJ2-3,CASSNGLAGADTQYF,TGTGCCAGCAGTAACGGACTAGCGGGAGCAGATACGCAGTATTTT
-,-,TRBV29-1,TRBJ2-2,CSVHTWGGNTGELFF,TGCAGCGTTCACACGTGGGGCGGCAACACCGGGGAGCTGTTTTTT
-,TRBD2,TRBV28,TRBJ2-7,CAISYPAGGEQYF,TGTGCCATCTCGTATCCCGCGGGAGGCGAGCAGTACTTC
-,-,TRBV29-1,TRBJ2-5,CSVGPGGIETQYF,TGCAGCGTTGGACCAGGGGGGATAGAGACCCAGTACTTC
once,TRBD2,TRBV7-8,TRBJ2-3,CASSLEGWGGSTDTQYF,TGTGCCAGCAGCTTAGAAGGGTGGGGAGGGAGCACAGATACGCAGTATTTT
-,-,TRBV21-1,TRBJ2-7,CASSKESSGRAHEQYF,TGTGCCAGCAGCAAAGAGTCGAGCGGGAGGGCCCACGAGCAGTACTTC
-,TRBD2,TRBV7-9,TRBJ2-7,CASSSHIGTSGSRGYEQYF,TGTGCCAGCAGCTCCCATATCGGGACTAGCGGTTCAAGGGGTTACGAGCAGTACTTC
-,TRBD2,TRBV9,TRBJ2-1,CASSVVDSGFNEQFF,TGTGCCAGCAGCGTAGTAGATAGCGGGTTCAATGAGCAGTTCTTC
-,TRBD1,TRBV29-1,TRBJ2-6,CSVEDRQGAFGANVLTF,TGCAGCGTTGAAGACCGACAGGGAGCCTTTGGGGCCAACGTCCTGACTTTC
-,TRBD1,TRBV7-9,TRBJ2-7,CASSADRGPHEQYF,TGTGCCAGCAGCGCTGACAGGGGGCCCCACGAGCAGTACTTC
-,TRBD2,TRBV6-6,TRBJ2-5,CASSRRGEETQYF,TGTGCCAGCAGCAGACGGGGGGAAGAGACCCAGTACTTC
-,TRBD2,TRBV28,TRBJ2-1,CASSLGGRYNEQFF,TGTGCCAGCAGTCTGGGAGGGCGCTACAATGAGCAGTTCTTC
-,TRBD1,TRBV5-1,TRBJ2-6,CASSLGTGAGANVLTF,TGCGCCAGCAGCTTGGGGACAGGGGCTGGGGCCAACGTCCTGACTTTC
-,TRBD2,TRBV10-3,TRBJ2-3,CASSFGEGGSQYF,TGTGCCTCATCGTTCGGGGAGGGAGGATCGCAGTATTTT